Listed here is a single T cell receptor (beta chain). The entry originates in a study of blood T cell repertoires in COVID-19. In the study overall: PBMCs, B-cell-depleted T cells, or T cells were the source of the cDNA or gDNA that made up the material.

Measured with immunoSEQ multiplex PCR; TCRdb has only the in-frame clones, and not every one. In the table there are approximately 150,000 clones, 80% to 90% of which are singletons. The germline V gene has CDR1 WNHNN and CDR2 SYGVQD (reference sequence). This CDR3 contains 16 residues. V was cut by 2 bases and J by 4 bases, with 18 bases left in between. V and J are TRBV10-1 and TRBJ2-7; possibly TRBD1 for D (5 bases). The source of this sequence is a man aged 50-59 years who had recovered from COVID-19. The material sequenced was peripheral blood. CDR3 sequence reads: CASSEVPDRYLYEQYF. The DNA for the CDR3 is TGCGCCAGCAGTGAGGTCCCCGACAGATACCTTTACGAGCAGTACTTC.